This TCR beta chain was documented in a study of T cells expressing NK-cell markers. Production of TCR beta cDNA relied on 5'RACE template switching with UMIs. TCRdb re-called the 5' RACE reads; one entry per CDR3 protein, DNA not given. The sample's table shows 400,000 to 500,000 distinct CDR3 sequences. Note on this clonotype: The antigen remains unidentified.

The CDR3 has 16 residues. Findings of the study overall: These clonotypes, the leaders elsewhere, also led the CD3+CD56-NKG2C+ fraction in four donors. In roughly six donors, dominant NKG2C+ clonotypes were roughly 1.0-7.5% of CD8+ T cells.

The source is a woman between 18 and 69 years old in good health. Sequencing was performed on blood T cells: a sorted CD56 or NKG2C T cell subset, CD4+ or CD8+ T cells, or bulk PBMC T cells (not recorded which). The chain combines TRBV12-3 or TRBV12-4 with TRBJ2-3; checking the TCRdb D call of TRBD1 is not possible without DNA. The CDR3: CASSPRQGGKGDTQYF.